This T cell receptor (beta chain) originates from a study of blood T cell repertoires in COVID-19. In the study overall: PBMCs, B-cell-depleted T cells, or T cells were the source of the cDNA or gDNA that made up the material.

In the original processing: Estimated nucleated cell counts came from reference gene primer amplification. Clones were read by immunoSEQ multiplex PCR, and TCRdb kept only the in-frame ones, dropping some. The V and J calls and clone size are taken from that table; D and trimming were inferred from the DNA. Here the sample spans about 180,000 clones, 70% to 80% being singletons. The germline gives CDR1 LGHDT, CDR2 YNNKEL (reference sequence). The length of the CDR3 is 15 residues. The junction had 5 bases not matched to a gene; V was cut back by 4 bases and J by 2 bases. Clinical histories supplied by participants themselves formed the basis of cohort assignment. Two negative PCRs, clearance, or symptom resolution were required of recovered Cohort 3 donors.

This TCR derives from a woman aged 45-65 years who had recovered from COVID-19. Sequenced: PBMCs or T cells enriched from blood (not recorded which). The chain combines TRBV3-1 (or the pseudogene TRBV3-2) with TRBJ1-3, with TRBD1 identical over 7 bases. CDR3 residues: CASSLLQGAGNTIYF. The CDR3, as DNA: TGTGCCAGCAGCCTACTTCAGGGGGCTGGAAACACCATATATTTT.